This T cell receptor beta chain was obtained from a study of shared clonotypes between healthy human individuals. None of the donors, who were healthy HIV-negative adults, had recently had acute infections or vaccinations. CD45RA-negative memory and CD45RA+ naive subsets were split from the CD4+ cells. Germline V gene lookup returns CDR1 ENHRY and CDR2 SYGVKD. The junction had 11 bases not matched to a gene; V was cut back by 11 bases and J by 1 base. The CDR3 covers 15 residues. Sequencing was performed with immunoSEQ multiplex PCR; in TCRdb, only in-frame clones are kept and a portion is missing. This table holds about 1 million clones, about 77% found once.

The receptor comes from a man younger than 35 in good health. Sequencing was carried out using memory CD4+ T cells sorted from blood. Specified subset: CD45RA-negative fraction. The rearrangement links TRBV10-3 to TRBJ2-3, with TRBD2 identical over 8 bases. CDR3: CAVGPGTRGTDTQYF. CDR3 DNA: TGTGCCGTTGGACCTGGGACTAGGGGCACAGATACGCAGTATTTT.